These 8 T cell receptor beta chains came from one sample sequenced in a study of T-cell reconstitution after alpha-beta-depleted transplantation in children. Unique molecular identifiers tagged the TCRbeta library. One entry per CDR3 protein, called by TCRdb with MiXCR from the PCR reads. The sample lists hundreds of thousands of distinct CDR3 sequences; 8% to 10% were seen once. Specimen: PBMCs from the stem cell graft donor, collected from the stem cell graft. These receptors were collected from a human donor who donated a stem cell graft to a child with acute lymphoblastic leukemia.

This clonotype was detected ten times or more. CDR3 amino acids: CSVEVSDRAPYEQYF. In DNA form, the CDR3 reads TGCAGCGTTGAGGTATCGGACAGGGCGCCCTACGAGCAGTACTTC. The V gene is TRBV29-1, the J gene TRBJ2-7; 8 nucleotides align to TRBD1. CDR1 SQVTM and CDR2 ANQGSEA come from the germline V gene. CDR3 size: 15 residues. Unmatched junction bases numbered 9, after V lost 3 bases and J lost 2 bases.

This chain joins TRBV12-3 or TRBV12-4 and TRBJ1-2, with TRBD1 matching 8 bases. This CDR3 comprises 13 residues. With V trimmed by 5 bases and J by 9 bases, 8 bases remained unmatched. DNA for the CDR3: TGTGCCAGCAGTCGTGGAGGGACAGGCCGCTACACCTTC. Translating gives CASSRGGTGRYTF.

This clonotype was observed at least ten times. The chain has TRBV6-5 and TRBJ2-1; 10 bases align to TRBD1. The CDR3 has 16 residues. The V segment lost 0 bases and the J segment 4 bases; nucleotides outside the gene matches: 3. Germline V gene lookup returns CDR1 MNHEY and CDR2 SVGAGI. CDR3 DNA sequence: TGTGCCAGCAGTTACTCTCGGGACAGGGGATACAATGAGCAGTTCTTC. Translating it yields CASSYSRDRGYNEQFF.

This clonotype has only a few counts. The gene calls are TRBV5-1 and TRBJ1-1; 9 positions match TRBD1. Germline V gives CDR1 SGHRS, CDR2 YFSETQ. The V segment lost 0 bases and the J segment 4 bases; nucleotides outside the gene matches: 4. The CDR3 contains 15 residues. CDR3 sequence reads: CASSLAQGAGTEAFF. In DNA form, the CDR3 reads TGCGCCAGCAGCTTGGCACAGGGGGCAGGCACTGAAGCTTTCTTT.

CDR3 sequence (DNA): TGTGCCAGCAGCTCACAGGGGGAGGGTGCAGATACGCAGTATTTT. Amino acid sequence: CASSSQGEGADTQYF. The chain uses TRBV7-9 and TRBJ2-3, with TRBD1 as a possible D gene (8 bases). The CDR3 covers 15 residues. Trimming removed 4 bases from V and 4 bases from J, with 15 bases in between. Germline CDR1 SEHNR, CDR2 FQNEAQ (reference sequence).

V usage is TRBV2 and J usage is TRBJ1-1; 9 bases are a match to TRBD1. This CDR3 spans 12 amino acids. V shed 11 bases, J shed 4 bases, and the junction held 5 bases outside the gene matches. In germline, CDR1 is SNHLY, CDR2 FYNNEI. CDR3 DNA sequence: TGTGCCGAGGGGACAGGGAGCACTGAAGCTTTCTTT. Residues: CAEGTGSTEAFF. Filled out from reference TRBV2 and TRBJ1-1, the complete variable domain reads EPEVTQTPSHQVTQMGQEVILRCVPISNHLYFYWYRQILGQKVEFLVSFYNNEISEKSEIFDDQFSVERPDGSNFTLKIRSTKLEDSAMYFCAEGTGSTEAFFGQGTRLTVV.

V gene TRBV6-2 or TRBV6-3 combines with J gene TRBJ2-7; TRBD1 matches 7 bases. Germline V lookup: CDR1 MNHEY, CDR2 SVGEGT. Unmatched junction bases numbered 8, after V lost 0 bases and J lost 0 bases. The CDR3 sequence is 17 residues long. CDR3 protein: CASSYSLTGDSSYEQYF. In DNA, the CDR3 is TGTGCCAGCAGTTACTCTTTAACCGGGGACAGCTCCTACGAGCAGTACTTC.

This clonotype was counted many times. The chain employs TRBV2 and TRBJ1-5, with D perhaps TRBD1 (5 bases). The CDR3 length is 15 residues. Between the trimmed V and J ends, which lost 6 bases and 7 bases, there was a span of 19 bases. Germline lookup yields CDR1 SNHLY and CDR2 FYNNEI. CDR3 region: CASSDSRDPWQPQHF. CDR3 DNA sequence: TGTGCCAGCAGCGACTCCAGGGACCCGTGGCAGCCCCAGCATTTT. Full variable domain (missing parts from reference TRBV2 and TRBJ1-5): EPEVTQTPSHQVTQMGQEVILRCVPISNHLYFYWYRQILGQKVEFLVSFYNNEISEKSEIFDDQFSVERPDGSNFTLKIRSTKLEDSAMYFCASSDSRDPWQPQHFGDGTRLSIL.